This passage covers 2 T cell receptor beta chains from one sample sequenced in a study of T cell repertoires in cytomegalovirus infection. Using its own MiXCR run on the reads, TCRdb lists one record per CDR3 protein. The profile shows approximately 120,000 distinct CDR3 sequences, approximately 28% of them singletons. For these TCRs, the target antigens are not known. Material: CD8+ T cells from cultured PBMCs, obtained from culture after CMV antigen stimulation. The receptors here all came from a human donor in good health (CMV status not recorded). Some clones in this sample may be carry-over from other donors' samples.

The gene calls are TRBV7-8 and TRBJ2-7; D is perhaps TRBD1 or TRBD2 (5 bases each). The CDR3 spans 13 residues. Germline values: CDR1 SGHVS, CDR2 FQNEAQ. The germline V and J ends were trimmed by 5 bases and 3 bases, with 11 bases remaining between them. CDR3: CASSEGRVYEQYF. The CDR3 DNA reads as TGTGCCAGCAGCGAGGGACGGGTCTACGAGCAGTACTTC.

This clonotype was seen a handful of times. V usage is TRBV3-1 and J usage is TRBJ2-3, with 8 bases lining up with TRBD2. Germline lookup yields CDR1 LGHDT and CDR2 YNNKEL (reference sequence). The CDR3 runs to 14 residues. With 4 bases clipped from V and 6 bases from J, the junction kept 6 bases outside the gene matches. The DNA of the CDR3 is TGTGCCAGCAGCCCACCAGCGGGGGCGGATACGCAGTATTTT. Its translation is CASSPPAGADTQYF.